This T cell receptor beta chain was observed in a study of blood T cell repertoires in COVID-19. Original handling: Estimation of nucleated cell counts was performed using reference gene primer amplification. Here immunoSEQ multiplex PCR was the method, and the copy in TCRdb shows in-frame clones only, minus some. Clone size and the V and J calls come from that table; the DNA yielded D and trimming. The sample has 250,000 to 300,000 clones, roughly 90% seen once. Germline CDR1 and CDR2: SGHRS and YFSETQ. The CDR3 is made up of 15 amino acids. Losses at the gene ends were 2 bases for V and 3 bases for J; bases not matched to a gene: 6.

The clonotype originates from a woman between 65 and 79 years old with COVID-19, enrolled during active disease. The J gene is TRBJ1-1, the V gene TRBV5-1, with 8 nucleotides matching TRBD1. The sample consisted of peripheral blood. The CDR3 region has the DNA TGCGCCAGCAGCTTCCAGGGGGCTGGGGACACTGAAGCTTTCTTT. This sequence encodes CASSFQGAGDTEAFF.